The clone carrying this T cell receptor (beta chain) was counted between two and nine times. Its antigen is undetermined. These data belong to a study of T-cell memory formation after mild COVID-19. Across the study: For the most part, TCR clusters were specific to one donor.

A 5'RACE reaction primed in the constant segment made cDNA libraries of TCR alpha and TCR beta, and these carried sample barcodes and UMIs. TCRdb passed the 5' RACE reads through MiXCR, listing each CDR3 protein once. The data show 200,000 to 250,000 distinct CDR3 sequences, roughly 10% seen once. Study conclusions and caveats: Clones that contracted from day 15 to 85 were balanced CD4/CD8, while later expanders leaned CD4+.

The CDR3 length is 14 residues. The V end was cut by 2 bases, the J end by 3 bases, with 11 bases between. CDR1 KGHSH and CDR2 LQKENI come from the germline V gene. The chain uses TRBV18 and TRBJ2-7; D is possibly TRBD1 or TRBD2 (5 bases each). The sequenced material came from PBMCs or a T cell subset sorted from them (not recorded which). The origin of this receptor is a young man who had mild COVID-19 (a few samples of this study predate the infection). Cell type and time point are not known. Here the CDR3 DNA reads TGTGCCAGCTCACCAACAGGCCGGGACTACGAGCAGTACTTC. Its translation is CASSPTGRDYEQYF. The full variable domain, rest sourced from reference TRBV18 and TRBJ2-7, is NAGVMQNPRHLVRRRGQEARLRCSPMKGHSHVYWYRQLPEEGLKFMVYLQKENIIDESGMPKERFSAEFPKEGPSILRIQQVVRGDSAAYFCASSPTGRDYEQYFGPGTRLTVT.